The TCR beta chain described here comes from a study of T cell changes during pregnancy in multiple sclerosis (dated 2019 in TCRdb). In the study overall: In women with multiple sclerosis, the researchers looked at how the T cell repertoire shifted as pregnancy progressed.

Ends trimmed: V by 7 bases, J by 1 base; bases unmatched to a gene: 7. The CDR3 runs 16 residues from the cysteine to the phenylalanine. The retained sequence is limited to the CDR3, 48 bases, with the frame set at the first base. From a lookup of the germline V gene, CDR1 and CDR2 are ENHRY and SYGVKD. Note on this clone: No cognate antigen has been identified for it. Base qualities are not provided; no much larger clone lies one nucleotide away.

The library relied on the immunoSEQ multiplex PCR assay. Here the immuneACCESS table is served through TCRdb, limited to in-frame sequences with V and J called. Missing clones are a known gap in these copies; in checked studies unresolved V genes cover under half, and the rest lacks a known reason. This sample has under 120,000 clones in its table, and more than 85% of those were observed once. The biggest ten clones account for 3% to 3.5% of the sample. The chain is made from TRBV10-3 and TRBJ2-2, and TRBD1 matches 9 of the central bases. This TCR came from a female donor with multiple sclerosis, enrolled in a pregnancy study. Sequenced material: peripheral blood, taken after pregnancy. At the DNA level, the sequence is TGTGCCATCACCGGGACAGGGAGATTGAACACCGGGGAGCTGTTTTTT. Translated, this is CAITGTGRLNTGELFF.